This T cell receptor (beta chain) emerged from a study of T cells in localized non-small cell lung cancer. Notes on the study in general: Adjacent uninvolved lung had the highest clonality, suggesting focused antigen responses. Heterogeneity within the tumor remains possible, as just one region underwent sequencing.

A word on this clone: Antigen unknown.

The CDR3 has 15 amino acids. Germline CDR1 is MDHEN and CDR2 is SYDVKM. Trimming removed 5 bases from V and 2 bases from J, with 16 bases in between. Data came from immunoSEQ multiplex PCR; TCRdb stores just in-frame clones and leaves some out. The data hold almost 65,000 clones, with roughly 90% observed a single time. This rearrangement joins TRBV28 to TRBJ2-7; tentatively, D is TRBD2 (7 bases). Material: peripheral blood, obtained before any cancer treatment. This sequence was found in a woman between 40 and 69 years old with stage I lung adenocarcinoma. Here the CDR3 reads CASSPGGAGTYEQYF. The CDR3 DNA reads TGTGCCAGCAGTCCTGGGGGGGCTGGTACCTACGAGCAGTACTTC.